Below are 7 T cell receptor beta chains sequenced from a single sample in a study of blood T cell repertoires in COVID-19. Data came from immunoSEQ multiplex PCR; TCRdb stores just in-frame clones and leaves some out. Counted here are some 300,000 clones, around nine tenths occurring once; the ten biggest clones make up under 3%. Sequencing input: PBMCs or T cells enriched from blood (not recorded which). The receptor set was obtained from a woman aged 45-65 years who had been exposed to COVID-19.

CDR3 sequence: CASSIQGGNYGYTF. The CDR3 nucleotides read TGTGCCAGTAGTATTCAGGGAGGAAACTATGGCTACACCTTC. The V gene is TRBV19, the J gene TRBJ1-2; a weak D match, TRBD1 (5 bases). V was trimmed by 3 bases and J by 2 bases, leaving 10 bases between them. CDR1 is LNHDA, CDR2 SQIVND, per germline (reference sequence). The CDR3 contains 14 residues.

CDR3 coding DNA: TGTGCCATTACTAGCGGGGACTACAATGAGCAGTTCTTC. Translating it yields CAITSGDYNEQFF. This chain links TRBV6-5 with TRBJ2-1; TRBD2 agrees at 10 bases. Germline V gene data show CDR1 as MNHEY and CDR2 as SVGAGI. The CDR3 totals 13 residues. Trimming took 10 bases from V and 3 from J; bases not matched to a gene: 3.

In this sample, this clone turned up once. The J gene is TRBJ2-7, the V gene TRBV18; D is possibly TRBD1 (5 bases). CDR1 is KGHSH and CDR2 is LQKENI in the germline V gene. Deletions cut 6 bases from V and 6 bases from J, with 18 bases between. The CDR3 has 14 residues. CDR3 coding DNA: TGTGCCAGCTCCCGAGCAGGGTCCCCACTCGAGCAGTACTTC. This codes for CASSRAGSPLEQYF. Filled out from reference TRBV18 and TRBJ2-7, the complete variable domain reads NAGVMQNPRHLVRRRGQEARLRCSPMKGHSHVYWYRQLPEEGLKFMVYLQKENIIDESGMPKERFSAEFPKEGPSILRIQQVVRGDSAAYFCASSRAGSPLEQYFGPGTRLTVT.

This clone turned up a few times. J is TRBJ1-1 and V is TRBV30, with TRBD1 matching over 10 bases. V shed 4 bases and J 0 bases; nucleotides not matched to a gene: 5. This CDR3 contains 15 residues. From germline, CDR1 is GTSNPN and CDR2 SVGIG (reference sequence). The CDR3 DNA sequence: TGTGCCTGGACGAGGACAGGGGGGATGAACACTGAAGCTTTCTTT. It specifies CAWTRTGGMNTEAFF.

The rearrangement joins TRBV18 to TRBJ2-2; D may be TRBD1 (6 bases). The CDR3 extends over 14 amino acids. Germline V lookup: CDR1 KGHSH, CDR2 LQKENI. The V gene lost 4 bases and the J gene lost 3 bases, with 9 bases spanning the gap. In nucleotides, the CDR3 is TGTGCCAGCTCACAGGGGGTCGACACCGGGGAGCTGTTTTTT. As protein: CASSQGVDTGELFF.

This clone was counted between two and nine times. The chain carries TRBV13 and TRBJ2-5, with D maybe TRBD2 (6 bases). The ends were cut back, 5 bases at V and 0 bases at J, with 19 bases in the middle. This CDR3 contains 17 residues. Per germline, CDR1 PRHDT and CDR2 FYEKMQ (reference sequence). This chain's CDR3 is CASSPRLVGGYQETQYF. The CDR3 DNA follows: TGTGCCAGCAGCCCCCGACTAGTGGGAGGTTACCAAGAGACCCAGTACTTC. Using reference TRBV13 and TRBJ2-5 for the parts outside the CDR3, the full variable domain is AAGVIQSPRHLIKEKRETATLKCYPIPRHDTVYWYQQGPGQDPQFLISFYEKMQSDKGSIPDRFSAQQFSDYHSELNMSSLELGDSALYFCASSPRLVGGYQETQYFGPGTRLLVL.

V gene TRBV28 combines with J gene TRBJ1-4, with no clear D. Germline V gives CDR1 MDHEN, CDR2 SYDVKM. With 8 bases removed from V and 4 bases from J, the gap between germline ends came to 8 bases. The CDR3 is 12 amino acids. CDR3 residues: CASGPRNEKLFF. The DNA for the CDR3 is TGTGCCAGCGGGCCTCGTAATGAAAAACTGTTTTTT.